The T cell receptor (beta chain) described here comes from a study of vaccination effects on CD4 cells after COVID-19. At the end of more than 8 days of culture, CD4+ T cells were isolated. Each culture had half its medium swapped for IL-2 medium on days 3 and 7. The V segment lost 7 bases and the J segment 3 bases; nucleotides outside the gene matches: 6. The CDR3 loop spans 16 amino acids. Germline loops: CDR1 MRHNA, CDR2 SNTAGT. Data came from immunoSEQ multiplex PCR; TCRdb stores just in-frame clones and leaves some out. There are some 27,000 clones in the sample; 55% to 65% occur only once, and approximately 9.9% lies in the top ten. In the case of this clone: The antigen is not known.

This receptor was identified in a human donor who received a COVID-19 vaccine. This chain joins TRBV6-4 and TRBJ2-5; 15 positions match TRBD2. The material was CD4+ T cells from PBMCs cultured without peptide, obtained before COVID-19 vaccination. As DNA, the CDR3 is TGTGCCAGCATTCACGGACTAGCGGGAGGGAAAGAGACCCAGTACTTC. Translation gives CASIHGLAGGKETQYF.